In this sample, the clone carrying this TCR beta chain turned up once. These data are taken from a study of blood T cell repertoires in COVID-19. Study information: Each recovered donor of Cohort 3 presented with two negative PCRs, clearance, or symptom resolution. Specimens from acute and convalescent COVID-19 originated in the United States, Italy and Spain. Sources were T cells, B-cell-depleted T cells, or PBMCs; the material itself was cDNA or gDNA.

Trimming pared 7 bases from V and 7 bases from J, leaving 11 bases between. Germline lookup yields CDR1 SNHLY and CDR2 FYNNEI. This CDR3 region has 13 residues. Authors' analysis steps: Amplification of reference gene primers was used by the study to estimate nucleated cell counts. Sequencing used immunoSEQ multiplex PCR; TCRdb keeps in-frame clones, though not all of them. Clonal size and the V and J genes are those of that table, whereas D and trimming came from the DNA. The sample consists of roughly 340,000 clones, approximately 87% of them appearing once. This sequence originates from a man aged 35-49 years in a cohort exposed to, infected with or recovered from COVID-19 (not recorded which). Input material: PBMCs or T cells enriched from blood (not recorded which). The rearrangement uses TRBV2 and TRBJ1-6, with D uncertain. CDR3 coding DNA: TGTGCCAGCATTAGGGAGCCGAATTCACCCCTCCACTTT. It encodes CASIREPNSPLHF.